What follows describes a single TCR beta chain. Antigen unknown. This CDR3 is also generated by other DNA sequences in the sample. The data were obtained in a study of shared clonotypes between healthy human individuals. Study-level findings and limits: All-four-donor shared clonotypes had higher generation probabilities than non-shared clonotypes did.

Replicate PCRs for sorted subsets used roughly 200 ng DNA; this equaled 33,000 or so T cell genomes. The protocol was immunoSEQ multiplex PCR, while the TCRdb copy is restricted to in-frame clones and leaves out a portion. The sample holds 2 million to 2.5 million clones, 95% seen once. The sequence came from a man aged 18 to 30 in good health. The sequenced material came from naive CD4+ T cells sorted from blood. Stated subset: CD45RA+ positively selected.

The CDR3 reads CASSLARVNQPQHF. CDR3 nucleotides: TGTGCCAGCAGCTTAGCCAGGGTTAATCAGCCCCAGCATTTT. This chain joins TRBV7-2 and TRBJ1-5; possibly TRBD1 for D (5 bases). The germline V and J ends were trimmed by 0 bases and 4 bases, with 7 bases remaining between them. The CDR3 is 14 residues long. Germline CDR1 reads SGHTA; CDR2 reads FQGNSA.